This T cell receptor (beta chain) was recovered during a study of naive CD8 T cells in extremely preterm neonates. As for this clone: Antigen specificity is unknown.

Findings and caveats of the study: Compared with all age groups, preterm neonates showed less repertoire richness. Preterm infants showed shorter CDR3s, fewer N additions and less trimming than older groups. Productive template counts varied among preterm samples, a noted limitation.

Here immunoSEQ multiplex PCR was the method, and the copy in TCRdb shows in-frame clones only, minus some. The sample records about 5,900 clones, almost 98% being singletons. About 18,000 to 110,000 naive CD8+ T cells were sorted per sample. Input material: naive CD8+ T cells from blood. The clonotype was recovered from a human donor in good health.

Here the CDR3 reads CASSFVFGTGAGEQYF. DNA of the CDR3: TGTGCCAGCAGTTTCGTATTCGGGACAGGGGCGGGTGAGCAGTACTTC. V and J are TRBV28 and TRBJ2-7; TRBD1 matches at 10 bases. This CDR3 spans 16 amino acids. After removal of 3 bases from V and 7 bases from J, the junction contained 12 bases not matched to a gene. The germline gives CDR1 MDHEN, CDR2 SYDVKM.